Below, 12 T cell receptor beta chains from the same sample are listed, as sequenced in a study of blood T cell repertoires in COVID-19. The assay was immunoSEQ multiplex PCR, and TCRdb's table has in-frame clones only and misses some. In the table there are some 200,000 clones, around 84% of which are singletons. The sequenced material came from peripheral blood. Every receptor here comes from a man older than 75 with acute or convalescent COVID-19.

The chain has TRBV6-4 and TRBJ2-3; possible D gene TRBD2, 6 bases. V was pared by 0 bases and J by 6 bases, with 19 bases between. The CDR3 contains 17 residues. Per the germline V gene, CDR1 is MRHNA and CDR2 is SNTAGT. The CDR3 bases are TGTGCCAGCAGTGACTCGATGTTAGTGCGGGATGCGGATACGCAGTATTTT. Translating it yields CASSDSMLVRDADTQYF.

A few counts support this clone. The J gene is TRBJ1-5, the V gene TRBV28; perhaps TRBD1 as D (6 bases). The germline V gene has CDR1 MDHEN and CDR2 SYDVKM. V was cut by 6 bases and J by 11 bases, with 20 bases left in between. The CDR3 is 14 residues long. Here the CDR3 reads CASSLRGGREAQHF. The CDR3 DNA is TGTGCCAGCAGCCTCAGGGGAGGGAGGGAGGCCCAGCATTTT.

This clone was detected only once. The V gene is TRBV30, the J gene TRBJ1-6; possible D gene TRBD1, 6 bases. V was pared by 1 base and J by 5 bases, with 6 bases between. The germline CDR1 and CDR2 sequences are GTSNPN and SVGIG (reference sequence). The CDR3 sequence is 13 residues long. The CDR3 DNA reads TGTGCCTGGAGTGCAGGGGATAATTCACCCCTCCACTTT. Encoded protein: CAWSAGDNSPLHF.

The rearrangement links TRBV11-3 to TRBJ2-1; 9 bases fit TRBD2. V lost 7 bases, J lost 9 bases, and 10 bases stayed unmatched. The CDR3 consists of 14 residues. Per germline, CDR1 SGHNT and CDR2 YENEEA. The DNA for the CDR3 is TGTGCCAGCACCCCTAGCGGGGACTTAAGTGAGCAGTTCTTC. Protein sequence: CASTPSGDLSEQFF.

This clone has just one count. V gene TRBV7-2 combines with J gene TRBJ1-3; D gene ambiguous. CDR1 SGHTA and CDR2 FQGNSA come from the germline V gene. Between the trimmed V and J ends, which lost 3 bases and 4 bases, there was a span of 10 bases. The CDR3 has 14 residues. CDR3 coding DNA: TGTGCCAGCAGCTTTAGAAGCTCAGGAAACACCATATATTTT. Translating it yields CASSFRSSGNTIYF.

The chain carries TRBV19 and TRBJ2-1; D may be TRBD2 (6 bases). The V end lost 4 bases, the J end lost 9 bases, and 19 bases lay between the germline ends. CDR1 and CDR2 (germline): LNHDA, SQIVND (reference sequence). The CDR3 is made up of 15 amino acids. CDR3 bases: TGTGCCAGTAGTAGAAGACTAGTCTCCGAGGGTGAGCAGTTCTTC. Encoded protein: CASSRRLVSEGEQFF.

The chain is built from TRBV4-2 and TRBJ2-7; D might be TRBD2 (6 bases). Trimming shortened V by 0 bases and J by 0 bases, and 12 bases separated the two germline ends. From germline, CDR1 is LGHNA and CDR2 YNFKEQ. This CDR3 spans 16 amino acids. The CDR3 DNA reads TGTGCCAGCAGCCAAGACGTAGCGGTGAGCTCCTACGAGCAGTACTTC. Translated: CASSQDVAVSSYEQYF.

The V call is TRBV19, the J call TRBJ2-1; 11 bases align to TRBD1. The CDR3 extends over 15 amino acids. With 5 bases clipped from V and 4 bases from J, the junction kept 4 bases outside the gene matches. Germline loops: CDR1 LNHDA, CDR2 SQIVND (reference sequence). The CDR3 sequence: CASSSGQGAYNEQFF. The CDR3 region has the DNA TGTGCCAGTAGTTCTGGACAGGGGGCATACAATGAGCAGTTCTTC.

This clone is a singleton in its sample. CDR3 sequence (DNA): TGCGCCAGCAGCAGGGAGACCAATTTCCCAGATACGCAGTATTTT. This gives the protein CASSRETNFPDTQYF. The V gene is TRBV5-1, the J gene TRBJ2-3; possible D gene TRBD2, 5 bases. Germline V lookup: CDR1 SGHRS, CDR2 YFSETQ. The CDR3 is 15 residues long. V lost 4 bases, J lost 4 bases, and 16 bases lay in between.

The rearrangement joins TRBV5-5 to TRBJ1-2, with D possibly matching TRBD1 (5 bases). CDR1 and CDR2 (germline): SGHKS, YYEKEE (reference sequence). The CDR3 consists of 16 residues. The V gene lost 0 bases and the J gene lost 2 bases, with 14 bases spanning the gap. CDR3 in DNA: TGTGCCAGCAGCTTGGGTGGAGGGGTCGGAAACTATGGCTACACCTTC. Translating it yields CASSLGGGVGNYGYTF. Using reference TRBV5-5 and TRBJ1-2 for the parts outside the CDR3, the full variable domain is DAGVTQSPTHLIKTRGQQVTLRCSPISGHKSVSWYQQVLGQGPQFIFQYYEKEERGRGNFPDRFSARQFPNYSSELNVNALLLGDSALYLCASSLGGGVGNYGYTFGSGTRLTVV.

This chain links TRBV28 with TRBJ1-4; D might be TRBD1 (5 bases). Trimming cost V 8 bases and J 7 bases, with 14 bases left between them. The germline CDR1 and CDR2 sequences are MDHEN and SYDVKM. This CDR3 is built from 13 residues. Here the CDR3 reads CASRGRAGEKLFF. The CDR3 DNA reads TGTGCCAGCCGTGGCAGGGCCGGTGAAAAACTGTTTTTT.

The J gene is TRBJ1-4, the V gene TRBV7-2; D possibly corresponds to TRBD1 (6 bases). Trimming removed 1 base from V and 4 bases from J, with 10 bases in between. CDR1 SGHTA and CDR2 FQGNSA come from the germline V gene. This CDR3 contains 15 residues. The CDR3 here is CASSLVQGINEKLFF. CDR3 sequence (DNA): TGTGCCAGCAGCTTAGTTCAGGGGATTAATGAAAAACTGTTTTTT. Complete variable domain (other parts from reference TRBV7-2 and TRBJ1-4): GAGVSQSPSNKVTEKGKDVELRCDPISGHTALYWYRQSLGQGLEFLIYFQGNSAPDKSGLPSDRFSAERTGGSVSTLTIQRTQQEDSAVYLCASSLVQGINEKLFFGSGTQLSVL.